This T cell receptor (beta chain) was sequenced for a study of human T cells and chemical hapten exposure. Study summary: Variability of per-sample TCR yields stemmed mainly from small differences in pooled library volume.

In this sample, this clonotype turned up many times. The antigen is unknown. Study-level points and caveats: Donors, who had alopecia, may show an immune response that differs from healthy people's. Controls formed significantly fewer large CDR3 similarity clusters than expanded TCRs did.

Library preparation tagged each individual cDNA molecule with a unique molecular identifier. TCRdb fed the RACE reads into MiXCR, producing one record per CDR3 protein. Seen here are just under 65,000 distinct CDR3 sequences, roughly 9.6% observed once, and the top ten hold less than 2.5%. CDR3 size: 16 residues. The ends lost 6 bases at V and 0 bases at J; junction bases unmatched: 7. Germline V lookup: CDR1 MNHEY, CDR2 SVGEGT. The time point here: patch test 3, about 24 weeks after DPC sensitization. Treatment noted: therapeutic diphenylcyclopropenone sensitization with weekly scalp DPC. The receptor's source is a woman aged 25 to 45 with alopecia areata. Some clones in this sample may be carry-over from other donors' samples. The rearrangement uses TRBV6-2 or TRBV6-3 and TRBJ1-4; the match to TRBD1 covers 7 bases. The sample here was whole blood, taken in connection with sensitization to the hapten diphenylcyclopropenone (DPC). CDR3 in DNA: TGTGCCAGCAGCGGGGACAGCCAGTCAACTAATGAAAAACTGTTTTTT. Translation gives CASSGDSQSTNEKLFF.